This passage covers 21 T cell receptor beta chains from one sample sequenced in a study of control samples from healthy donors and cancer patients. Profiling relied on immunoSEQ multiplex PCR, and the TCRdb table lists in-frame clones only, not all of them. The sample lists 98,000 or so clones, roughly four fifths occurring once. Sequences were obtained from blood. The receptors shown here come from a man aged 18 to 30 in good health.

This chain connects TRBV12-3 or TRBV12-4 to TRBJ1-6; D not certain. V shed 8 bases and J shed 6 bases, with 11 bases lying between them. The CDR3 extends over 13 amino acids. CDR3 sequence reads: CASGDKGNSPLHF. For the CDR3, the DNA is TGTGCCAGCGGGGATAAGGGTAATTCACCCCTCCACTTT.

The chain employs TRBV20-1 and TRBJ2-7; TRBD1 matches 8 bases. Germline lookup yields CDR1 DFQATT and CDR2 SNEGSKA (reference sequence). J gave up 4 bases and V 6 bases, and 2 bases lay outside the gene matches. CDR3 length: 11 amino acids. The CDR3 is CSADREYEQYF. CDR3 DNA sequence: TGCAGTGCGGACAGGGAGTACGAGCAGTACTTC.

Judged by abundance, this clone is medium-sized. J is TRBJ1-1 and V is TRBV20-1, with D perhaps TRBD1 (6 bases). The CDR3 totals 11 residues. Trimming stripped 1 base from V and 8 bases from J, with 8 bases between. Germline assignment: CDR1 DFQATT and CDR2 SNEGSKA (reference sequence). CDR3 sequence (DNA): TGCAGTGCTAGAGGGGACAAAGAAGCTTTCTTT. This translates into CSARGDKEAFF.

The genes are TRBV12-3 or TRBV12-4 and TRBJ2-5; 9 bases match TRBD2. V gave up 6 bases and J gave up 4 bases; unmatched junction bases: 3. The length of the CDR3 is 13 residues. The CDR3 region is CASRETSGETQYF. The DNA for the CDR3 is TGTGCCAGCAGGGAGACTAGCGGAGAGACCCAGTACTTC.

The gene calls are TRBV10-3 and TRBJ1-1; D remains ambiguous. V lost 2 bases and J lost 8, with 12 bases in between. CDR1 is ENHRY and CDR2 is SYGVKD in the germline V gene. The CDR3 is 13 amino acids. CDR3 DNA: TGTGCCATCAGTGAGGCCACTCCGGGCGAAGCTTTCTTT. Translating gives CAISEATPGEAFF.

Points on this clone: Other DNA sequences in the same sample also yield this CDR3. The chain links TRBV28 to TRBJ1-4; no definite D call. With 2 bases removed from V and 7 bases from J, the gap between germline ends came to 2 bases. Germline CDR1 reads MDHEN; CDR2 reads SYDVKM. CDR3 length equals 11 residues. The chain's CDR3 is CASSLGEKLFF. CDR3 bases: TGTGCCAGCAGTTTAGGTGAAAAACTGTTTTTT.

The DNA for the CDR3 is TGTGCCAGCAAAGTTAATAATGAAAAACTGTTTTTT. Translating gives CASKVNNEKLFF. This rearrangement joins TRBV28 to TRBJ1-4; D gene ambiguous. The length of the CDR3 is 12 residues. The V gene's germline CDR1 is MDHEN and CDR2 SYDVKM. V dropped 7 bases and J dropped 4 bases, with 7 bases sitting between them. Full variable domain (remainder filled in from reference TRBV28 and TRBJ1-4): DVKVTQSSRYLVKRTGEKVFLECVQDMDHENMFWYRQDPGLGLRLIYFSYDVKMKEKGDIPEGYSVSREKKERFSLILESASTNQTSMYLCASKVNNEKLFFGSGTQLSVL.

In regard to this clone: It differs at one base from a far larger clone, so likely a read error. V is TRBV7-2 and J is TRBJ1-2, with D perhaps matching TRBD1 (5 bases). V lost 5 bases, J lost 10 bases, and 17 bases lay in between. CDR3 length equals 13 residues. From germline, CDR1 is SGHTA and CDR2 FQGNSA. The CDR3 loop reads CASSTGAGRNYTF. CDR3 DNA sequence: TGTGCCAGCAGCACAGGAGCAGGACGGAACTACACCTTC.

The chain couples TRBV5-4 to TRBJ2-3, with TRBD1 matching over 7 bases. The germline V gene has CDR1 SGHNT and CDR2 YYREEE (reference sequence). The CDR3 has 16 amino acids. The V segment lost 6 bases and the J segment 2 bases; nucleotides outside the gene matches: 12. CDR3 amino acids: CASTRDSPRTTDTQYF. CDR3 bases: TGTGCCAGCACCCGGGACAGCCCAAGGACCACAGATACGCAGTATTTT.

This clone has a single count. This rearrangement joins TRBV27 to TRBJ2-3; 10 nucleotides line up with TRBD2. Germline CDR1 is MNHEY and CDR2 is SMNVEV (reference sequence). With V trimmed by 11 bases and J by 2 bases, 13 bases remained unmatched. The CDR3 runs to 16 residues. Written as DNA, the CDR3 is TGTGCCCCGGGGGTAGCGGGGGGCCGTTCCACAGATACGCAGTATTTT. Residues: CAPGVAGGRSTDTQYF.

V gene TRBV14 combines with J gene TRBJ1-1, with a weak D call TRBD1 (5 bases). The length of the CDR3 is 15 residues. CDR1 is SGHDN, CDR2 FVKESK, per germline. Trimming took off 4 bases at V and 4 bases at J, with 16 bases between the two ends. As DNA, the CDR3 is TGTGCCAGCAGCCGACGAGTTGGTGGGGGCACTGAAGCTTTCTTT. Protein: CASSRRVGGGTEAFF. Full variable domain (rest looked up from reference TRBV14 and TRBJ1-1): EAGVTQFPSHSVIEKGQTVTLRCDPISGHDNLYWYRRVMGKEIKFLLHFVKESKQDESGMPNNRFLAERTGGTYSTLKVQPAELEDSGVYFCASSRRVGGGTEAFFGQGTRLTVV.

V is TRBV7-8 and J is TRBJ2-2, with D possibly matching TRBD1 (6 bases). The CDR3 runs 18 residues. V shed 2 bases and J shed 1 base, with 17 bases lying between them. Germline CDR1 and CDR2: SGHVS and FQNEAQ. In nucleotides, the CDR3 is TGTGCCAGCAGCTTATCGAACGACAGGTTGGGGAACACCGGGGAGCTGTTTTTT. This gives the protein CASSLSNDRLGNTGELFF. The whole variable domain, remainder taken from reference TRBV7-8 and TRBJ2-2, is GAGVSQSPRYKVAKRGQDVALRCDPISGHVSLFWYQQALGQGPEFLTYFQNEAQLDKSGLPSDRFFAERPEGSVSTLKIQRTQQEDSAVYLCASSLSNDRLGNTGELFFGEGSRLTVL.

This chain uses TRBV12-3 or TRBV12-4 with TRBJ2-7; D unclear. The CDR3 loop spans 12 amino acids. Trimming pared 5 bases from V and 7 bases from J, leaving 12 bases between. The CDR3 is CASSPWKSEQYV. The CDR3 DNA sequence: TGTGCCAGCAGTCCCTGGAAGTCAGAGCAGTACGTC.

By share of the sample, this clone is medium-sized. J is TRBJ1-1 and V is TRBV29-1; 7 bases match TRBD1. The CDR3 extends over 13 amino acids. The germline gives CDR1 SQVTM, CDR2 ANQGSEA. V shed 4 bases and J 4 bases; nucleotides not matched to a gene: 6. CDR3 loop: CSVGKGAATEAFF. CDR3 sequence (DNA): TGCAGCGTTGGTAAGGGGGCAGCCACTGAAGCTTTCTTT. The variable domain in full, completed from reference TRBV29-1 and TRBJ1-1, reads SAVISQKPSRDICQRGTSLTIQCQVDSQVTMMFWYRQQPGQSLTLIATANQGSEATYESGFVIDKFPISRPNLTFSTLTVSNMSPEDSSIYLCSVGKGAATEAFFGQGTRLTVV.

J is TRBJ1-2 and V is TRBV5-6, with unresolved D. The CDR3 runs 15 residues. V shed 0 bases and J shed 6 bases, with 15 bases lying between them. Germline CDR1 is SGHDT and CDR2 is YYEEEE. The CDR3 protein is CASSLALEPFDGYTF. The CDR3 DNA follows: TGTGCCAGCAGCTTGGCCCTGGAACCATTTGATGGCTACACCTTC.

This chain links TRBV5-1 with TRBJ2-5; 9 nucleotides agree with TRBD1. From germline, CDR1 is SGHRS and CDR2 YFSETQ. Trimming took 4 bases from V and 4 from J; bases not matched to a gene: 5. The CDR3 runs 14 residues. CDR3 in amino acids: CASSPGQGPETQYF. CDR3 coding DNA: TGCGCCAGCAGCCCTGGACAGGGGCCAGAGACCCAGTACTTC. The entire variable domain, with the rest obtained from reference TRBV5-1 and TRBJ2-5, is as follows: KAGVTQTPRYLIKTRGQQVTLSCSPISGHRSVSWYQQTPGQGLQFLFEYFSETQRNKGNFPGRFSGRQFSNSRSEMNVSTLELGDSALYLCASSPGQGPETQYFGPGTRLLVL.

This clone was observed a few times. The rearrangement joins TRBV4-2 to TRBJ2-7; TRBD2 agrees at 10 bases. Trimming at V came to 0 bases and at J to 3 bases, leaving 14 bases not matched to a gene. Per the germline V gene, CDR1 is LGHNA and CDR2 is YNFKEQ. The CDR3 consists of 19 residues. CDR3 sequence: CASSQDLPSGGVLDYEQYF. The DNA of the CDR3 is TGTGCCAGCAGCCAAGATCTGCCGAGCGGGGGGGTCCTGGACTACGAGCAGTACTTC.

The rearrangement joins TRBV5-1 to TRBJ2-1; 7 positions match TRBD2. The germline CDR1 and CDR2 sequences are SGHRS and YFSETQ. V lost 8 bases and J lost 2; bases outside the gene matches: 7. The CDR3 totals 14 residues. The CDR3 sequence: CASRSGETYNEQFF. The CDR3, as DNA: TGCGCCAGTAGAAGCGGGGAAACCTACAATGAGCAGTTCTTC.

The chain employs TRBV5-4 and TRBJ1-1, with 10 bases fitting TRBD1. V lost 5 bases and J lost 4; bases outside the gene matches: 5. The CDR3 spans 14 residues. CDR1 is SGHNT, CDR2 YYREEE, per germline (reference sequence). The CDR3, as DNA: TGTGCCAGCAGTACCGGGACAGGGGTCACTGAAGCTTTCTTT. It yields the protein CASSTGTGVTEAFF.

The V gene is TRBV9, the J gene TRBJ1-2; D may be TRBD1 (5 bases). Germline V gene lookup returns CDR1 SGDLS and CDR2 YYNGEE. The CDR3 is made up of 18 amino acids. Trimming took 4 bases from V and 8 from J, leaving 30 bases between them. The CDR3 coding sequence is TGTGCCAGCAGCCCCCCCCGGGCGGGGCAGGCGATGCTCTTGGGCTACACCTTC. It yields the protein CASSPPRAGQAMLLGYTF.

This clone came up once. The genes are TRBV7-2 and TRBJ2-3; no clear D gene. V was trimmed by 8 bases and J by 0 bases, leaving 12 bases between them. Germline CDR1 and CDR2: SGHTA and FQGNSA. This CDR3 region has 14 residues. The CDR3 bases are TGTGCCAGCGCTCCCCTTACTAGCACAGATACGCAGTATTTT. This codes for CASAPLTSTDTQYF.